These 32 T cell receptor beta chains came from one sample sequenced in a study of CD8 T cells in ankylosing spondylitis. TCRdb re-analysed the 5' RACE reads in MiXCR, keeping a single row per CDR3 protein. The profile shows about 160,000 distinct CDR3 sequences, around 45% of them singletons. Material: synovial fluid, either unsorted or a sorted T cell fraction (not recorded which). These receptors all come from a male donor with ankylosing spondylitis.

The V and J genes are TRBV12-3 or TRBV12-4 and TRBJ2-7, with D maybe TRBD2 (6 bases). The CDR3 extends over 16 amino acids. V was shortened by 5 bases and J by 0 bases, with 17 bases between the two germline ends. The CDR3 bases are TGTGCCAGCAGTACCCTCTCGGGGGAATCCTCCTACGAGCAGTACTTC. Translation gives CASSTLSGESSYEQYF.

The chain carries TRBV15 and TRBJ2-1; TRBD2 agrees at 9 bases. Trimming at V came to 1 base and at J to 6 bases, leaving 7 bases not matched to a gene. CDR1 LNHNV and CDR2 YYDKDF come from the germline V gene (reference sequence). CDR3 size: 16 residues. This CDR3 is CATSRVEGLASNEQFF. DNA of the CDR3: TGTGCCACCAGCAGAGTTGAGGGACTAGCTTCCAATGAGCAGTTCTTC. Filled out from reference TRBV15 and TRBJ2-1, the complete variable domain reads DAMVIQNPRYQVTQFGKPVTLSCSQTLNHNVMYWYQQKSSQAPKLLFHYYDKDFNNEADTPDNFQSRRPNTSFCFLDIRSPGLGDTAMYLCATSRVEGLASNEQFFGPGTRLTVL.

The sample holds a few counts of this clonotype. CDR3 loop: CSVDMGELNYGYTF. As DNA, the CDR3 is TGCAGCGTTGACATGGGGGAGCTGAACTATGGCTACACCTTC. The rearrangement uses TRBV29-1 and TRBJ1-2; weak D call: TRBD1 (5 bases). Deletions cut 3 bases from V and 2 bases from J, with 13 bases between. From germline, CDR1 is SQVTM and CDR2 ANQGSEA. CDR3 length: 14 residues. Using reference TRBV29-1 and TRBJ1-2 for the parts outside the CDR3, the full variable domain is SAVISQKPSRDICQRGTSLTIQCQVDSQVTMMFWYRQQPGQSLTLIATANQGSEATYESGFVIDKFPISRPNLTFSTLTVSNMSPEDSSIYLCSVDMGELNYGYTFGSGTRLTVV.

This clonotype came up once. The chain recombines TRBV27 with TRBJ2-1, with D possibly matching TRBD1 (5 bases). Germline CDR1 and CDR2: MNHEY and SMNVEV (reference sequence). The V and J ends lost 6 bases and 0 bases respectively, with 12 bases between them. The CDR3 consists of 15 residues. The CDR3 DNA sequence: TGTGCCAGCAGCGCCCGAGACAGCTCCTACAATGAGCAGTTCTTC. Translating it yields CASSARDSSYNEQFF.

The rearrangement uses TRBV12-3 or TRBV12-4 and TRBJ2-2, with 15 positions matching TRBD2. There are 19 residues in the CDR3. V trimming: 8 bases; J trimming: 3 bases; junction bases outside the gene matches: 13. CDR3 sequence reads: CASCPWTSGRAGYTGELFF. The CDR3 bases are TGTGCCAGCTGTCCGTGGACTAGCGGGAGGGCCGGATACACCGGGGAGCTGTTTTTT.

The chain uses TRBV6-2 or TRBV6-3 and TRBJ2-1; D gene ambiguous. Trimming shortened V by 5 bases and J by 3 bases, and 14 bases separated the two germline ends. The germline V gene has CDR1 MNHEY and CDR2 SVGEGT. The CDR3 is 15 residues long. CDR3 residues: CASSRSEVLYNEQFF. CDR3 bases: TGTGCCAGCAGTCGCTCGGAAGTCCTCTACAATGAGCAGTTCTTC.

The sample holds many counts of this clonotype. The CDR3 protein is CASSLGGTVTEAFF. The DNA of the CDR3 is TGTGCCAGCAGCTTAGGTGGGACAGTCACTGAAGCTTTCTTT. The gene calls are TRBV11-2 and TRBJ1-1; 7 positions match TRBD1. The CDR3 covers 14 residues. Germline V gene data show CDR1 as SGHAT and CDR2 as FQNNGV. V was clipped by 1 base and J by 4 bases; unmatched bases: 3.

CDR3: CASSQVWTSGSLWAGELFF. The CDR3 DNA is TGTGCCAGCAGCCAAGTCTGGACTAGCGGGAGTCTGTGGGCCGGGGAGCTGTTTTTT. The chain uses TRBV4-2 and TRBJ2-2; 13 bases line up with TRBD2. V trimming: 1 base; J trimming: 6 bases; junction bases outside the gene matches: 11. The CDR3 is 19 residues long. Germline V gene data show CDR1 as LGHNA and CDR2 as YNFKEQ.

This clonotype was recorded only once. The V gene is TRBV5-4, the J gene TRBJ2-5; no definite D call. The CDR3 runs 15 residues. Trimming took off 4 bases at V and 1 base at J, with 14 bases between the two ends. Germline lookup yields CDR1 SGHNT and CDR2 YYREEE (reference sequence). The CDR3 DNA is TGTGCCAGCAGCGACCTGGATTACAGCCAAGAGACCCAGTACTTC. Translation: CASSDLDYSQETQYF.

This clonotype occurred a few times. The chain joins TRBV7-9 to TRBJ2-2, with a possible D match to TRBD2 (5 bases). The CDR3 consists of 15 residues. V lost 2 bases and J 1 base, leaving 8 bases between the germline ends. CDR1 is SEHNR and CDR2 is FQNEAQ in the germline V gene (reference sequence). Here the CDR3 reads CASSLHGENTGELFF. DNA of the CDR3: TGTGCCAGCAGCTTACACGGGGAGAACACCGGGGAGCTGTTTTTT.

This clonotype showed up just a few times. The chain combines TRBV6-2 or TRBV6-3 with TRBJ2-2, with 8 positions matching TRBD2. The CDR3 consists of 14 residues. Germline V gene data show CDR1 as MNHEY and CDR2 as SVGEGT. Trimming removed 3 bases from V and 7 bases from J; junction bases left unmatched: 4. This CDR3 reads CASSYGLAIGELFF. The CDR3, as DNA: TGTGCCAGCAGTTATGGACTAGCCATCGGGGAGCTGTTTTTT.

This clonotype was counted a few times. The chain couples TRBV5-1 to TRBJ2-2; D gene uncertain. Trimming took 0 bases from V and 5 from J, leaving 8 bases between them. The germline V gene has CDR1 SGHRS and CDR2 YFSETQ. This CDR3 has 14 residues. The CDR3 region has the DNA TGCGCCAGCAGCTTGGAATTCCGGACCGGGGAGCTGTTTTTT. Translated, it gives CASSLEFRTGELFF.

The chain couples TRBV11-2 to TRBJ2-5, with D possibly being TRBD2 (5 bases). The CDR3 covers 15 residues. V lost 4 bases to trimming and J lost 1 base, with 13 bases between them. Germline V lookup: CDR1 SGHAT, CDR2 FQNNGV. DNA of the CDR3: TGTGCCAGCAGCTCAGCGGAGGAGATCCAAGAGACCCAGTACTTC. Amino acid sequence: CASSSAEEIQETQYF.

This clonotype was seen more than once but under ten times. This chain links TRBV4-1 with TRBJ2-1, with D perhaps matching TRBD2 (6 bases). The CDR3 consists of 17 residues. Deletions cut 5 bases from V and 7 bases from J, with 24 bases between. Looked up from germline, CDR1 is MGHRA and CDR2 is YSYEKL. The CDR3 is CASSKPQPSGRRNEQFF. The CDR3, as DNA: TGCGCCAGCAGCAAACCCCAGCCGAGCGGGCGGAGGAATGAGCAGTTCTTC.

A few counts support this clonotype. This chain uses TRBV10-3 with TRBJ2-7; D possibly uses TRBD1 or TRBD2 (5 bases each). CDR1 is ENHRY and CDR2 is SYGVKD in the germline V gene. Trimming took off 6 bases at V and 2 bases at J, with 17 bases between the two ends. The CDR3 is made up of 15 amino acids. The CDR3 nucleotides are TGTGCCATCAGCGGAGTGAGGGGAGCCACCTACGAGCAGTACTTC. This codes for CAISGVRGATYEQYF.

The gene calls are TRBV16 and TRBJ2-1; D call uncertain. The length of the CDR3 is 14 residues. Germline V gene lookup returns CDR1 KGHSY and CDR2 FQNENV. V was pared by 2 bases and J by 7 bases, with 12 bases between. The CDR3 bases are TGTGCCAGCAGCCAAACCCGGATGCTAAATGAGCAGTTCTTC. Protein: CASSQTRMLNEQFF. Combining the CDR3 with reference TRBV16 and TRBJ2-1 gives the whole variable domain GEEVAQTPKHLVRGEGQKAKLYCAPIKGHSYVFWYQQVLKNEFKFLISFQNENVFDETGMPKERFSAKCLPNSPCSLEIQATKLEDSAVYFCASSQTRMLNEQFFGPGTRLTVL.

This clonotype was counted many times. The V and J genes are TRBV4-2 and TRBJ1-1; maybe TRBD1 (5 bases). The V and J ends lost 3 bases and 0 bases respectively, with 11 bases between them. The germline V gene has CDR1 LGHNA and CDR2 YNFKEQ. The length of the CDR3 is 15 residues. The CDR3 DNA reads as TGTGCCAGCAGCCACCCGGGACTGCTGAACACTGAAGCTTTCTTT. Protein: CASSHPGLLNTEAFF.

This clonotype was counted only a few times. The chain joins TRBV4-1 to TRBJ2-3; TRBD1 or TRBD2 may be the D gene (5 bases each). The germline V gene encodes CDR1 MGHRA and CDR2 YSYEKL. V shed 0 bases and J shed 6 bases, with 16 bases lying between them. The CDR3 covers 16 residues. CDR3 sequence reads: CASSQDGTPPPDTQYF. Written as DNA, the CDR3 is TGCGCCAGCAGCCAAGATGGGACCCCTCCCCCCGATACGCAGTATTTT.

The chain links TRBV5-6 to TRBJ1-2, with D maybe TRBD1 (5 bases). The germline gives CDR1 SGHDT, CDR2 YYEEEE. The CDR3 covers 14 residues. V was clipped by 2 bases and J by 4 bases, with 12 bases between them. The CDR3, as DNA: TGTGCCAGCAGCTTTTTCAGGGTGGCCTATGGCTACACCTTC. It codes for CASSFFRVAYGYTF.

The chain joins TRBV29-1 to TRBJ2-3, with TRBD1 as a possible D gene (6 bases). This CDR3 region has 13 residues. Germline CDR1 and CDR2: SQVTM and ANQGSEA. Trimming removed 7 bases from V and 2 bases from J, with 13 bases in between. CDR3 residues: CSATGTITDTQYF. The CDR3 bases are TGCAGCGCAACCGGGACAATCACAGATACGCAGTATTTT.

Turning to this clonotype: Because the CDR3's place on the DNA is in doubt, the DNA is left out and the CDR3 is given as listed by TCRdb. The rearrangement joins TRBV21-1 to TRBJ2-7; the DNA was not used to check the table's D call, TRBD2. TRBV21-1 is annotated as a pseudogene. Counting both end residues, the CDR3 totals 15 amino acids. This CDR3 is CASSTVAGGTYEQYF.

Only a few counts were recorded for this clonotype. The chain couples TRBV28 to TRBJ2-6; 8 bases agree with TRBD1. The CDR3 is 17 residues long. The junction had 10 bases not matched to a gene; V was cut back by 5 bases and J by 4 bases. Looked up from germline, CDR1 is MDHEN and CDR2 is SYDVKM. The CDR3 DNA is TGTGCCAGCAGTCCCCCAGCAGGGGACAGGGGGGCCAACGTCCTGACTTTC. Translation gives CASSPPAGDRGANVLTF.

The rearrangement joins TRBV12-3 or TRBV12-4 to TRBJ1-1, with D unresolved. The length of the CDR3 is 15 residues. V was pared by 2 bases and J by 2 bases, with 12 bases between. The CDR3 region has the DNA TGTGCCAGCAGTTTAAGTCCGGTTAGAAACACTGAAGCTTTCTTT. This codes for CASSLSPVRNTEAFF.

Many counts were recorded for this clonotype. The rearrangement uses TRBV6-1 and TRBJ2-2, with a possible D match to TRBD2 (5 bases). This CDR3 has 14 amino acids. CDR1 is MNHNS, CDR2 SASEGT, per germline. The V end was cut by 10 bases, the J end by 0 bases, with 12 bases between. The CDR3 sequence: CATHSAANTGELFF. The CDR3 coding sequence is TGTGCCACCCATAGCGCCGCGAACACCGGGGAGCTGTTTTTT.

Only a few counts were recorded for this clonotype. V and J are TRBV4-1 and TRBJ1-1; 7 bases match TRBD1. J was trimmed by 1 base and V by 0 bases; bases with no gene match: 5. The CDR3 runs 16 residues. Per the germline V gene, CDR1 is MGHRA and CDR2 is YSYEKL. DNA of the CDR3: TGCGCCAGCAGCCAAGAGCCTGACAGGGCGAACACTGAAGCTTTCTTT. This codes for CASSQEPDRANTEAFF.

This clonotype has a handful of counts. The chain couples TRBV6-1 to TRBJ2-3; D call uncertain. Germline values: CDR1 MNHNS, CDR2 SASEGT. CDR3 size: 13 residues. The V gene lost 10 bases and the J gene lost 0 bases, with 11 bases spanning the gap. CDR3 protein: CATWLRSTDTQYF. CDR3 coding DNA: TGTGCCACGTGGTTGCGGAGCACAGATACGCAGTATTTT.

The chain couples TRBV4-1 to TRBJ2-3; D remains unclear. This CDR3 contains 16 residues. Germline CDR1 reads MGHRA; CDR2 reads YSYEKL. Trimming pared 1 base from V and 0 bases from J, leaving 11 bases between. The CDR3 spells CASSQVWSDSTDTQYF. For the CDR3, the DNA is TGCGCCAGCAGCCAAGTCTGGAGCGACAGCACAGATACGCAGTATTTT.

V is TRBV6-5 and J is TRBJ2-7, with D possibly TRBD1 on 6 matching bases. Deletions cut 0 bases from V and 2 bases from J, with 8 bases between. The CDR3 is 14 amino acids. In germline, CDR1 is MNHEY, CDR2 SVGAGI. The CDR3 sequence: CASSYSRTAYEQYF. As DNA, the CDR3 is TGTGCCAGCAGTTACTCTAGGACAGCCTACGAGCAGTACTTC.

V and J are TRBV4-1 and TRBJ1-1; 7 bases fit TRBD1. Germline V gene data show CDR1 as MGHRA and CDR2 as YSYEKL. J was trimmed by 5 bases and V by 7 bases; bases with no gene match: 13. This CDR3 contains 15 residues. The CDR3 DNA sequence: TGCGCCAGCACCCTAGGGGCAGCAGGGGGGACTGAAGCTTTCTTT. Translating gives CASTLGAAGGTEAFF.

The chain carries TRBV7-2 and TRBJ2-2; maybe TRBD2 (5 bases). V gave up 3 bases and J gave up 1 base, with 12 bases separating them. This CDR3 spans 16 amino acids. In germline, CDR1 is SGHTA, CDR2 FQGNSA. The CDR3 nucleotides are TGTGCCAGCAGCTTCTGGAGGATGGGGAACACCGGGGAGCTGTTTTTT. Its translation: CASSFWRMGNTGELFF.

This chain uses TRBV4-2 with TRBJ2-2, with 9 bases fitting TRBD2. Losses at the gene ends were 1 base for V and 4 bases for J; bases not matched to a gene: 10. Germline lookup yields CDR1 LGHNA and CDR2 YNFKEQ. This CDR3 is 18 amino acids long. Written as DNA, the CDR3 is TGTGCCAGCAGCCAAGTAGTCTGCGGGGGGGCCTGCACCGGGGAGCTGTTTTTT. This translates into CASSQVVCGGACTGELFF.

This clonotype was picked up a small number of times. The chain couples TRBV9 to TRBJ2-2; 8 bases map to TRBD2. V shed 4 bases, J shed 6 bases, and the junction held 8 bases outside the gene matches. Germline V lookup: CDR1 SGDLS, CDR2 YYNGEE. CDR3 length: 15 amino acids. The CDR3 nucleotides read TGTGCCAGCAGCCCAGCGGGAGCGGAGGCCGGGGAGCTGTTTTTT. It yields the protein CASSPAGAEAGELFF. Drawing the rest from reference TRBV9 and TRBJ2-2, the complete variable domain is DSGVTQTPKHLITATGQRVTLRCSPRSGDLSVYWYQQSLDQGLQFLIQYYNGEERAKGNILERFSAQQFPDLHSELNLSSLELGDSALYFCASSPAGAEAGELFFGEGSRLTVL.